Listed here is a single T cell receptor beta chain. Germline CDR1 is MDHEN and CDR2 is SYDVKM. Unmatched junction bases numbered 14, after V lost 10 bases and J lost 8 bases. The CDR3 runs to 14 residues. The data belong to a study of blood T cell repertoires in COVID-19. Study-wide background: Samples of COVID-19 (acute and convalescent) were obtained from the United States, Italy and Spain. Sources were T cells, B-cell-depleted T cells, or PBMCs; the material itself was cDNA or gDNA.

As originally analysed: Amplified reference gene primers provided the basis for estimating nucleated cell counts. Method: immunoSEQ multiplex PCR; TCRdb's copy keeps in-frame clones and lacks some. The D gene and trimming were derived from the DNA, and the V and J assignments and clone size from that table. The sample lists 100,000 to 120,000 clones; about 85% were seen once. The material sequenced was peripheral blood. The chain carries TRBV28 and TRBJ2-3; TRBD2 matches at 8 bases. This receptor was taken from a human donor in a cohort sampled during active COVID-19. The CDR3 region has the DNA TGTGCCACTTACGGGACTAGTCGGGTTGGTACGCAGTATTTT. Translation gives CATYGTSRVGTQYF.